Listed below are T cell receptor beta chains from one sample, sequenced in a study of blood T cell repertoires in COVID-19. TCRdb's table, derived via immunoSEQ multiplex PCR, lists solely in-frame clones and lacks some. The sample includes approximately 310,000 clones, 85% of them seen just once. Sequenced input: PBMCs or T cells enriched from blood (not recorded which). Receptors were obtained from a woman between 25 and 40 years old who had been exposed to COVID-19. The CDR3 runs from the conserved cysteine through the conserved F or W. Fields, in order: D gene, J gene, V gene, clone size, CDR3 DNA, CDR3 protein. A D gene is named only where the DNA matches it firmly. The size field is filled for only some rows; it gives once, few, many or a size class.

d_gene: TRBD1
j_gene: TRBJ2-3
v_gene: TRBV30
abundance: .
CDR3nt: TGTGCCTGGACCGACAGGGGTTGGAGAGCAGATACGCAGTATTTT
CDR3aa: CAWTDRGWRADTQYF

d_gene: TRBD1
j_gene: TRBJ2-1
v_gene: TRBV5-8
abundance: .
CDR3nt: TGTGCCAGCAGCTTGGACAGGGGGCACTACAATGAGCAGTTCTTC
CDR3aa: CASSLDRGHYNEQFF

d_gene: .
j_gene: TRBJ1-3
v_gene: TRBV30
abundance: .
CDR3nt: TGTGCCTGGAGTAGGGGGGGCTCTGGAAACACCATATATTTT
CDR3aa: CAWSRGGSGNTIYF

d_gene: .
j_gene: TRBJ1-3
v_gene: TRBV6-1
abundance: few
CDR3nt: TGTGCCAGCAGTGAAGCTATTCCGGGAAACACCATATATTTT
CDR3aa: CASSEAIPGNTIYF

d_gene: TRBD2
j_gene: TRBJ2-3
v_gene: TRBV15
abundance: many
CDR3nt: TGTGCCACCAGCAGAGAAAGGACTAGCGGCACAGATACGCAGTATTTT
CDR3aa: CATSRERTSGTDTQYF

d_gene: .
j_gene: TRBJ1-1
v_gene: TRBV28
abundance: few
CDR3nt: TGTGCCAGCAGCCGGGGGGGGACTGAAGCTTTCTTT
CDR3aa: CASSRGGTEAFF

d_gene: .
j_gene: TRBJ1-2
v_gene: TRBV7-9
abundance: .
CDR3nt: TGTGCCAGCAGCGGCGACAGGACTCCTAACTATGGCTACACCTTC
CDR3aa: CASSGDRTPNYGYTF

d_gene: .
j_gene: TRBJ2-4
v_gene: TRBV18
abundance: .
CDR3nt: TGTGCCAGCTCACCCGCGGGACGGTTAGCCAAAAACATTCAGTACTTC
CDR3aa: CASSPAGRLAKNIQYF

d_gene: TRBD1
j_gene: TRBJ2-7
v_gene: TRBV5-8
abundance: .
CDR3nt: TGTGCCAGCAGCCAACGTTGGACAGGGGAGGCCTACGAGCAGTACTTC
CDR3aa: CASSQRWTGEAYEQYF

d_gene: .
j_gene: TRBJ1-2
v_gene: TRBV30
abundance: .
CDR3nt: TGTGCCTGGAGTCCAAAACAGGGCATCCATGGCTACACCTTC
CDR3aa: CAWSPKQGIHGYTF

d_gene: .
j_gene: TRBJ2-7
v_gene: TRBV5-5
abundance: .
CDR3nt: TGTGCCAGCAGCTTGTACCCAACAGGACCTTACTACGAGCAGTACTTC
CDR3aa: CASSLYPTGPYYEQYF

d_gene: TRBD1
j_gene: TRBJ1-6
v_gene: TRBV2
abundance: .
CDR3nt: TGTGCCAGCAGCTTGGGACAGGGATATTCACCCCTCCACTTT
CDR3aa: CASSLGQGYSPLHF

d_gene: TRBD1
j_gene: TRBJ2-7
v_gene: TRBV7-9
abundance: once
CDR3nt: TGTGCCAGCACGGGGACAGGGTTACACGAGCAGTACTTC
CDR3aa: CASTGTGLHEQYF

d_gene: .
j_gene: TRBJ2-2
v_gene: TRBV5-1
abundance: .
CDR3nt: TGCGCCAGCGCCTTGGCACAGACCACCGGGGAGCTGTTTTTT
CDR3aa: CASALAQTTGELFF